The 30 T cell receptor beta chains listed next were all sequenced from one sample in a study of shared clonotypes between healthy human individuals (dated by TCRdb to 2018 to 2020). Libraries were prepared through the immunoSEQ multiplex PCR assay. In its TCRdb copy, this immuneACCESS table keeps in-frame sequences only and misses some clones. Where compared with another copy, unresolved V genes explain less than half of these, and the others have no known cause. Present in this sample are some 1 million clones, approximately 70% of which were seen just once. About 1.5% of the sample is held by the ten biggest clonotypes. Sequenced: memory CD4+ T cells sorted from blood. The cell subset or site label for this specimen denotes: CD45RA-negative fraction. The receptors stem from a man between 18 and 35 years old in good health.

The chain uses TRBV30 and TRBJ1-6, with 7 bases identical to TRBD1. V lost 1 base and J lost 9; bases outside the gene matches: 6. CDR1 GTSNPN and CDR2 SVGIG come from the germline V gene (reference sequence). This CDR3 has 14 residues. The CDR3 loop reads CAWSAGDRISPLHF. The DNA for the CDR3 is TGTGCCTGGAGTGCGGGGGACAGAATTTCACCCCTCCACTTT.

The gene calls are TRBV12-5 and TRBJ2-7; D gene uncertain. Per the germline V gene, CDR1 is LGHNT and CDR2 is FRNRAP. Trimming took 1 base from V and 1 from J, leaving 11 bases between them. The CDR3 runs to 15 residues. CDR3 region: CASGLASKGSYEQYF. CDR3 coding DNA: TGTGCTAGTGGTTTGGCCTCCAAAGGGTCCTACGAGCAGTACTTC. Combining the CDR3 with reference TRBV12-5 and TRBJ2-7 gives the whole variable domain DARVTQTPRHKVTEMGQEVTMRCQPILGHNTVFWYRQTMMQGLELLAYFRNRAPLDDSGMPKDRFSAEMPDATLATLKIQPSEPRDSAVYFCASGLASKGSYEQYFGPGTRLTVT.

The rearrangement links TRBV6-1 to TRBJ2-2, with D perhaps assigned TRBD1 or TRBD2 (5 bases each). Trimming left V 8 bases short and J 3 bases short, with 16 bases between. CDR3 length: 15 amino acids. Germline loops: CDR1 MNHNS, CDR2 SASEGT. Here the CDR3 DNA reads TGTGCCAGCTCCACAGGTCCCGGGGACACCGGGGAGCTGTTTTTT. Its translation: CASSTGPGDTGELFF.

V gene TRBV5-1 combines with J gene TRBJ1-6, with 7 bases aligning to TRBD1. This CDR3 is 16 amino acids long. The germline V gene encodes CDR1 SGHRS and CDR2 YFSETQ. Trimming at V came to 1 base and at J to 7 bases, leaving 8 bases not matched to a gene. The CDR3 is CASSLRPGQTNSPLHF. In DNA form, the CDR3 reads TGCGCCAGCAGCTTGAGGCCGGGACAGACCAATTCACCCCTCCACTTT.

The CDR3 bases are TGTGCCAGCAGCTTATTCCGGACAGGCGAGCAGTACTTC. It translates to CASSLFRTGEQYF. The chain couples TRBV7-6 to TRBJ2-7; TRBD1 matches 7 bases. This CDR3 contains 13 residues. Germline CDR1 and CDR2: SGHVS and FNYEAQ. J was trimmed by 6 bases and V by 2 bases; bases with no gene match: 4.

This chain joins TRBV7-9 and TRBJ1-5; D call uncertain. Germline values: CDR1 SEHNR, CDR2 FQNEAQ (reference sequence). CDR3 size: 13 residues. The V gene lost 2 bases and the J gene lost 4 bases, with 6 bases spanning the gap. CDR3 region: CASSLNFNQPQHF. In DNA, the CDR3 is TGTGCCAGCAGCTTAAATTTTAATCAGCCCCAGCATTTT.

V gene TRBV4-1 combines with J gene TRBJ2-1; 14 bases agree with TRBD2. Trimming cost V 3 bases and J 8 bases; bases outside gene matches: 6. The CDR3 has 16 amino acids. In germline, CDR1 is MGHRA, CDR2 YSYEKL. CDR3 DNA: TGCGCCAGCAGCCAGCCGACTAGCGGGAGGGCCGATGAGCAGTTCTTC. It yields the protein CASSQPTSGRADEQFF.

As to this clone: The same CDR3 can be traced to other DNA sequences in this sample. The chain has TRBV7-2 and TRBJ2-5; D gene ambiguous. Trimming cost V 3 bases and J 1 base, with 3 bases left between them. Germline V lookup: CDR1 SGHTA, CDR2 FQGNSA. The CDR3 runs 12 residues. CDR3 in DNA: TGTGCCAGCAGCTTTGGCCAAGAGACCCAGTACTTC. It translates to CASSFGQETQYF.

The rearrangement joins TRBV7-5 to TRBJ2-1; the table's D call, TRBD2, was not checked against the DNA. TRBV7-5 has pseudogene status. The CDR3 length is 15 residues. The CDR3 reads CARGRGSGDYNEQFF. The CDR3 DNA reads TGTGCCCGCGGTCGGGGTAGCGGGGACTACAATGAGCAGTTCTTC.

This sequence joins TRBV27 and TRBJ1-5, with 9 bases identical to TRBD1. V dropped 2 bases and J dropped 7; count of bases not matched to a gene: 12. Germline loops: CDR1 MNHEY, CDR2 SMNVEV (reference sequence). CDR3 size: 17 residues. Here the CDR3 reads CASSLGTGFGSGQPQHF. The CDR3 DNA reads TGTGCCAGCAGTTTAGGGACAGGGTTTGGGAGTGGGCAGCCCCAGCATTTT.

The J gene is TRBJ2-1, the V gene TRBV10-2; D uncertain. CDR3 size: 11 residues. V dropped 7 bases and J dropped 9 bases, with 10 bases sitting between them. CDR1 and CDR2 from the germline V gene are WSHSY and SAAADI. The DNA of the CDR3 is TGCGCCAGCACGTTAACCGGTGAGCAGTTCTTC. It encodes CASTLTGEQFF.

The chain links TRBV18 to TRBJ1-1; D may be TRBD1 (5 bases). V gave up 3 bases and J gave up 0 bases, with 14 bases separating them. Germline V CDR1 and CDR2: KGHSH, LQKENI. This CDR3 has 16 residues. CDR3 nucleotides: TGTGCCAGCTCACCTACACTAAGGACACTGAACACTGAAGCTTTCTTT. It yields the protein CASSPTLRTLNTEAFF.

This clone has just one count. This chain connects TRBV5-1 to TRBJ2-1; 7 bases fit TRBD2. After removal of 4 bases from V and 6 bases from J, the junction contained 13 bases not matched to a gene. CDR3 length: 16 residues. Germline loops: CDR1 SGHRS, CDR2 YFSETQ. The DNA of the CDR3 is TGCGCCAGCAGCCCCCGGGGCGGGAGAATCGCCAATGAGCAGTTCTTC. The encoded protein is CASSPRGGRIANEQFF.

The chain combines TRBV11-2 with TRBJ2-5; D not certain. Germline CDR1 SGHAT, CDR2 FQNNGV. Trimming took 5 bases from V and 1 from J, leaving 11 bases between them. The CDR3 consists of 14 residues. The CDR3 sequence: CASSRPPTQETQYF. The CDR3, as DNA: TGTGCCAGCAGCCGCCCCCCCACCCAAGAGACCCAGTACTTC.

The chain couples TRBV7-6 to TRBJ2-1; TRBD2 matches at 10 bases. After removal of 0 bases from V and 7 bases from J, the junction contained 15 bases not matched to a gene. The germline CDR1 and CDR2 sequences are SGHVS and FNYEAQ. The CDR3 sequence is 19 residues long. The DNA for the CDR3 is TGTGCCAGCAGCTTAGCGTTAAAAGCGGGAGGGCCTTTTGTAAATGAGCAGTTCTTC. Amino acids: CASSLALKAGGPFVNEQFF.

This sequence joins TRBV18 and TRBJ1-6, with 10 bases fitting TRBD1. V trimming: 6 bases; J trimming: 11 bases; junction bases outside the gene matches: 4. Germline V gene data show CDR1 as KGHSH and CDR2 as LQKENI. CDR3 length equals 13 residues. This chain's CDR3 is CASSGTGVTPLHF. The CDR3 DNA reads as TGTGCCAGCTCCGGGACAGGGGTAACACCCCTCCACTTT.

The V gene is TRBV28, the J gene TRBJ2-4; TRBD2 might be the D (5 bases). The CDR3 contains 12 residues. Germline CDR1 and CDR2: MDHEN and SYDVKM. The ends were cut back, 6 bases at V and 7 bases at J, with 10 bases in the middle. The CDR3, as DNA: TGTGCCAGCAGCCTCCAGCGGAACATTCAGTACTTC. This gives the protein CASSLQRNIQYF.

The chain links TRBV7-8 to TRBJ2-5; 9 bases are a match to TRBD2. Germline V gives CDR1 SGHVS, CDR2 FQNEAQ. The CDR3 loop spans 14 amino acids. The ends lost 1 base at V and 5 bases at J; junction bases unmatched: 2. The CDR3 region is CASSLGTSVETQYF. As DNA, the CDR3 is TGTGCCAGCAGCTTAGGGACTAGCGTTGAGACCCAGTACTTC.

V gene TRBV11-2 combines with J gene TRBJ2-1; 7 positions match TRBD1. J lost 10 bases, V lost 5 bases, and 11 bases had no gene match. The V gene's germline CDR1 is SGHAT and CDR2 FQNNGV. This CDR3 has 14 amino acids. This chain's CDR3 is CASSVRQGTGEQFF. In DNA form, the CDR3 reads TGTGCCAGCAGCGTCCGACAGGGAACAGGGGAGCAGTTCTTC.

The chain uses TRBV18 and TRBJ2-7; weak D call: TRBD1 (5 bases). Germline assignment: CDR1 KGHSH and CDR2 LQKENI. Trimming cost V 2 bases and J 2 bases, with 13 bases left between them. The length of the CDR3 is 15 residues. CDR3 residues: CASSPSPQGTYEQYF. In DNA form, the CDR3 reads TGTGCCAGCTCACCATCCCCCCAGGGTACCTACGAGCAGTACTTC. Using reference TRBV18 and TRBJ2-7 for the parts outside the CDR3, the full variable domain is NAGVMQNPRHLVRRRGQEARLRCSPMKGHSHVYWYRQLPEEGLKFMVYLQKENIIDESGMPKERFSAEFPKEGPSILRIQQVVRGDSAAYFCASSPSPQGTYEQYFGPGTRLTVT.

The chain couples TRBV10-3 to TRBJ2-1, with TRBD2 matching over 13 bases. The CDR3 loop spans 18 amino acids. After removal of 3 bases from V and 9 bases from J, the junction contained 14 bases not matched to a gene. Germline V CDR1 and CDR2: ENHRY, SYGVKD. The CDR3: CAISDGLALAGGQVEQFF. CDR3 nucleotides: TGTGCCATCAGTGATGGTTTGGCACTAGCGGGGGGGCAGGTTGAGCAGTTCTTC.

J is TRBJ1-2 and V is TRBV11-3; D is uncertain. The CDR3 loop spans 15 amino acids. V shed 2 bases and J shed 2 bases, with 12 bases lying between them. CDR1 is SGHNT, CDR2 YENEEA, per germline. The CDR3 bases are TGTGCCAGCAGCTTACAAGTAGACGGAAACTATGGCTACACCTTC. Its translation is CASSLQVDGNYGYTF.

The chain has TRBV4-3 and TRBJ2-7, with D tentatively TRBD2 (5 bases). The germline gives CDR1 LGHNA, CDR2 YSLEER. The V end was cut by 1 base, the J end by 6 bases, with 10 bases between. The CDR3 extends over 13 amino acids. Here the CDR3 reads CASSQGRQFEQYF. CDR3 sequence (DNA): TGCGCCAGCAGCCAAGGGAGGCAATTCGAGCAGTACTTC.

Notes on this clone: A read error may produce the germline difference seen at one junction end. J is TRBJ2-7 and V is TRBV5-1; a weak D match, TRBD2 (5 bases). The CDR3 totals 12 residues. Germline V gives CDR1 SGHRS, CDR2 YFSETQ. CDR3: CASSSEGYEQCF. In nucleotides, the CDR3 is TGCGCCAGCAGCAGCGAGGGCTACGAGCAGTGCTTC.

This sequence joins TRBV5-6 and TRBJ1-2; a possible D gene is TRBD1 (6 bases). Trimming left V 6 bases short and J 1 base short, with 19 bases between. Germline V lookup: CDR1 SGHDT, CDR2 YYEEEE. The CDR3 spans 16 residues. The CDR3: CASNLRTQGINYGYTF. For the CDR3, the DNA is TGTGCCAGCAACCTCCGAACCCAGGGGATTAACTATGGCTACACCTTC.

This chain connects TRBV10-3 to TRBJ2-3; D gene ambiguous. Germline CDR1 reads ENHRY; CDR2 reads SYGVKD. This CDR3 comprises 10 residues. Trimming shortened V by 10 bases and J by 6 bases, and 8 bases separated the two germline ends. The CDR3 is CATGRDTQYF. In nucleotides, the CDR3 is TGTGCCACAGGAAGGGATACGCAGTATTTT.

To note about this clone: Other DNA sequences in the sample encode the same CDR3. This rearrangement joins TRBV5-1 to TRBJ1-1; the D gene is possibly TRBD1 (5 bases). The V end lost 0 bases, the J end lost 1 base, and 10 bases lay between the germline ends. Germline V CDR1 and CDR2: SGHRS, YFSETQ. The CDR3 sequence is 15 residues long. CDR3 in amino acids: CASSLEVGGNTEAFF. As DNA, the CDR3 is TGCGCCAGCAGCTTGGAAGTTGGGGGGAACACTGAAGCTTTCTTT.

The chain joins TRBV25-1 to TRBJ2-7, with D possibly TRBD1 on 6 matching bases. The CDR3 is made up of 13 amino acids. CDR1 is MGHDK, CDR2 SYGVNS, per germline. The V and J ends lost 6 bases and 4 bases respectively, with 13 bases between them. In DNA, the CDR3 is TGTGCCAGCAGGAAAACAGGGAAATACGAGCAGTACTTC. It specifies CASRKTGKYEQYF.

The genes are TRBV6-1 and TRBJ1-5; D possibly corresponds to TRBD1 (5 bases). The V gene lost 2 bases and the J gene lost 9 bases, with 8 bases spanning the gap. The CDR3 is 12 amino acids. The germline CDR1 and CDR2 sequences are MNHNS and SASEGT. Here the CDR3 DNA reads TGTGCCAGCAGTGAACAGCAGGGGCCCCAGCATTTT. This translates into CASSEQQGPQHF.

This rearrangement joins TRBV7-8 to TRBJ2-7; the D is unclear. The CDR3 length is 16 residues. Germline V gene data show CDR1 as SGHVS and CDR2 as FQNEAQ. Between the trimmed V and J ends, which lost 5 bases and 0 bases, there was a span of 17 bases. The CDR3 reads CASSTEPSAVSYEQYF. CDR3 DNA sequence: TGTGCCAGCAGCACCGAACCCTCGGCGGTCTCCTACGAGCAGTACTTC.